This T cell receptor (beta chain) was sequenced for a study of persistence of HIV-infected CD4 T cells (dated by TCRdb to 2018 to 2020). Describing the broader study: CMV- and HIV-1 Gag-responding CD4+ T cells were isolated from ART-treated individuals so that antigen-driven clonal expansion of HIV-1-infected cells could be examined. Suppressive ART had been received by participants for a median of roughly 8 years. Peripheral blood samples of up to 180 mL were obtained at multiple time points, with the exception of two participants, for whom leukapheresis was performed at a single time point. The clonality of all cells in each sorted population was assessed by TCRbeta sequencing, whereas the clonality of infected cells was assessed by proviral sequencing. For the TCR cluster analysis across participants, about 8 participants were included for CMV and over 5 participants for Gag.

Overall study results and their limits: Significantly lower TCRbeta richness was observed in CMV- and Gag-responding cells than in anti-CD3/anti-CD28-responding cells, and higher oligoclonality was observed in CMV-responding cells than in CD3/CD28-stimulated and Gag-responding cells. Only a small number of individuals took part in the study, and the range of antigens tested was limited. Degenerate expanded CDR3beta sequences were enriched in antigen-responding cells, suggesting convergent selection of CD4+ responses to CMV and Gag. Bulk TCR analyses could not be restricted to the rare CMV-responding cells that actually carried HIV-1 proviruses. A correlation was observed between TCR oligoclonality and proviral oligoclonality within the same sorted populations.

Cut back by 3 bases and 1 base, the V and J ends lie 15 bases apart. Taken from the germline V gene, the CDR1 and CDR2 loops are KGHSH and LQKENI. The CDR3 measures 17 amino acids from cysteine to phenylalanine. Only the CDR3 DNA stays, 51 bases, in frame from base 1. The immunoSEQ hsTCRB assay version 4 in survey mode was used to sequence TCRbeta repertoires from genomic DNA. Genomic DNA was diluted to approximately 10 ng/uL, and up to 1 ug per sample was used for TCRbeta sequencing. The study's own analysis went as follows. Analysis of the TCRbeta data was done in ImmunoSeq Analyzer 3.0, and diversity was computed on productive nucleotide rearrangements. Using the Immunarch R package, the improved Chao index served to estimate lower-bound TCR diversity and the Gini coefficient served to estimate clonality. When different nucleotide rearrangements encoded the same CDR3beta amino acid sequence, each rearrangement was treated as a distinct clonotype. Differential abundance analysis identified TCRbeta sequences significantly enriched in antigen-responding cells relative to anti-CD3/anti-CD28-activated cells. GLIPH2 clustered TCRs by predicted peptide-MHC specificity, both within individual participants and across merged participant data sets. Not all clones reach the TCRdb copy of this immuneACCESS table, which keeps in-frame sequences only. Checked studies attribute under half of the gap to unresolved V genes and leave the rest unexplained. V and J calls and clone size are those listed in that table; D and trimming were worked out from the DNA. Recorded for this sample are 25,000 to 35,000 clones; roughly three quarters of them occurred a single time. About 0.75% of the sample rests with the top ten.

The treatment or condition label for this specimen denotes: suppressive antiretroviral therapy. Cells were stimulated with lysates of CMV-infected fibroblasts at roughly 10 ug/mL. Memory CD4+ T cells that did not respond, being CD40L-negative, CD69-negative and CD45RO-high, were sorted as memory populations depleted of antigen-responding cells. Participants were HIV-1-infected adults who started suppressive ART during chronic infection. Participants had undetectable plasma HIV-1 RNA below 50 copies/mL for at least 4 years. To be included, participants needed a CD4+ T cell count above 400 cells/uL and a positive CMV serology. Before stimulation, PBMCs were isolated using density centrifugation and then depleted of CD8+ T cells. For about 17 hours, the CD8-depleted PBMCs were stimulated with anti-CD28/CD49d costimulation, a CD40-blocking antibody, and enfuvirtide to prevent new infections. Sorting was done on either a Beckman Coulter MoFlo Legacy or an XDP sorter, and propidium iodide was used to exclude dead cells. Genomic DNA was extracted with the QIAamp DNA Mini Kit for samples above one million cells, otherwise with the Quick-DNA Microprep Kit.

Points on this clone: There is no known antigen for this receptor. Per-nucleotide qualities are absent, and no much larger clonotype sits a single base away.

Here the chain combines TRBV18 and TRBJ2-2; the D segment could be TRBD2, given 6 matching bases. The TCR comes from an adult woman with HIV who was CMV-seropositive. The sample was CD4+ T cells sorted from PBMCs after roughly 18-hour stimulation, taken from a patient who received antiretroviral therapy. This specimen's cell subset or site label, interpreted: CD40L-CD69- CD45RO-high memory CD4 T cells not responding to CMV lysate. The DNA sequence is TGTGCCAGCTCACCCGTTTCGACGGGGGTGAACACCGGGGAGCTGTTTTTT. Its coded protein is CASSPVSTGVNTGELFF.